Below, 30 T cell receptor beta chains from the same sample are listed, as sequenced in a study of cytomegalovirus exposure and HLA in healthy donors. PCR primers comprised 60 Vbeta and 13 Jbeta primers. Sequenced by immunoSEQ multiplex PCR; TCRdb stores in-frame clones only, minus some. The sample has some 77,000 clones, approximately 79% seen once. The specimen was PBMCs. The receptors were gathered from a man aged 30-40 years in good health and CMV-seronegative.

The V and J genes are TRBV4-1 and TRBJ1-2; 7 bases match TRBD1. Germline CDR1 MGHRA, CDR2 YSYEKL. The CDR3 has 16 amino acids. With 0 bases clipped from V and 4 bases from J, the junction kept 8 bases outside the gene matches. For the CDR3, the DNA is TGCGCCAGCAGCCAAGATGCTAGCGGGACAGTCTATGGCTACACCTTC. Translated: CASSQDASGTVYGYTF.

This clone was picked up one time. This chain joins TRBV6-6 and TRBJ1-5; D may be TRBD1 (5 bases). The CDR3 covers 13 residues. CDR1 MNHNY and CDR2 SVGAGI come from the germline V gene (reference sequence). Trimming left V 8 bases short and J 3 bases short, with 11 bases between. CDR3: CASVQGNNQPQHF. In nucleotides, the CDR3 is TGTGCCAGCGTTCAGGGTAACAATCAGCCCCAGCATTTT.

The CDR3 here is CATSRFSGTGVREQYF. CDR3 bases: TGTGCCACCAGCAGATTTTCCGGGACAGGGGTTCGTGAGCAGTACTTC. The chain recombines TRBV15 with TRBJ2-7; TRBD1 matches 10 bases. Looked up from germline, CDR1 is LNHNV and CDR2 is YYDKDF (reference sequence). The V and J ends lost 2 bases and 7 bases, in that order; junction bases with no gene match: 11. The CDR3 consists of 16 residues.

The chain employs TRBV12-5 and TRBJ2-7; 9 bases line up with TRBD1. Germline V CDR1 and CDR2: LGHNT, FRNRAP. V lost 3 bases and J lost 5; bases outside the gene matches: 5. The CDR3 runs 14 residues. DNA for the CDR3: TGTGCTAGTGGTTTCTTGGACAGGGGCGACGAGCAGTACTTC. Amino acid sequence: CASGFLDRGDEQYF.

The genes are TRBV30 and TRBJ2-2; no reliable D call. The CDR3 runs 12 residues. With 0 bases removed from V and 6 bases from J, the gap between germline ends came to 5 bases. Germline loops: CDR1 GTSNPN, CDR2 SVGIG (reference sequence). DNA of the CDR3: TGTGCCTGGAGTGTACAGTCCGGGGAGCTGTTTTTT. This sequence encodes CAWSVQSGELFF.

This clone has a single count. The chain has TRBV25-1 and TRBJ2-1; possible D gene TRBD1, 5 bases. The CDR3 runs to 14 residues. Germline V lookup: CDR1 MGHDK, CDR2 SYGVNS. Deletions cut 1 base from V and 5 bases from J, with 9 bases between. Here the CDR3 DNA reads TGTGCCAGCAGTGAATGGGGCTACCACAATGAGCAGTTCTTC. Its protein product is CASSEWGYHNEQFF.

The chain employs TRBV25-1 and TRBJ2-5, with D unclear. The CDR3 has 11 residues. V was clipped by 5 bases and J by 4 bases, with 5 bases between them. The germline V gene encodes CDR1 MGHDK and CDR2 SYGVNS. The DNA of the CDR3 is TGTGCCAGCAGTATCAGAGAGACCCAGTACTTC. It yields the protein CASSIRETQYF. The full variable domain, in which reference TRBV25-1 and TRBJ2-5 provide the parts outside the CDR3, is EADIYQTPRYLVIGTGKKITLECSQTMGHDKMYWYQQDPGMELHLIHYSYGVNSTEKGDLSSESTVSRIRTEHFPLTLESARPSHTSQYLCASSIRETQYFGPGTRLLVL.

This clone was observed a few times. This chain joins TRBV5-6 and TRBJ1-3; 7 bases map to TRBD1. Germline V gene lookup returns CDR1 SGHDT and CDR2 YYEEEE. CDR3 length equals 14 residues. The V gene end was trimmed by 5 bases and the J gene end by 4 bases; junction bases not matched to a gene: 6. Here the CDR3 DNA reads TGTGCCAGCAGTAAGACAGGGACGGGAAACACCATATATTTT. This codes for CASSKTGTGNTIYF. Full variable domain (missing parts from reference TRBV5-6 and TRBJ1-3): DAGVTQSPTHLIKTRGQQVTLRCSPKSGHDTVSWYQQALGQGPQFIFQYYEEEERQRGNFPDRFSGHQFPNYSSELNVNALLLGDSALYLCASSKTGTGNTIYFGEGSWLTVV.

This clone was counted only a few times. The chain carries TRBV7-3 and TRBJ1-2; D gene ambiguous. Deletions cut 5 bases from V and 4 bases from J, with 14 bases between. CDR1 and CDR2 from the germline V gene are SGHTA and FQGTGA. The CDR3 consists of 14 residues. The CDR3 region is CASSGDSSTYGYTF. The DNA for the CDR3 is TGTGCCAGCAGCGGTGACTCCAGCACCTATGGCTACACCTTC.

In this sample, this clone turned up a few times. This chain uses TRBV19 with TRBJ2-2; D is unclear. Trimming removed 7 bases from V and 5 bases from J, with 23 bases in between. The CDR3 has 17 amino acids. In germline, CDR1 is LNHDA, CDR2 SQIVND (reference sequence). The CDR3 region is CASISSRLQGWTGELFF. The CDR3 bases are TGTGCCAGTATTAGCTCAAGGCTCCAAGGATGGACCGGGGAGCTGTTTTTT. Full variable domain (rest looked up from reference TRBV19 and TRBJ2-2): DGGITQSPKYLFRKEGQNVTLSCEQNLNHDAMYWYRQDPGQGLRLIYYSQIVNDFQKGDIAEGYSVSREKKESFPLTVTSAQKNPTAFYLCASISSRLQGWTGELFFGEGSRLTVL.

The chain has TRBV5-1 and TRBJ2-7; 9 positions match TRBD1. Germline V lookup: CDR1 SGHRS, CDR2 YFSETQ. The CDR3 totals 13 residues. V lost 8 bases to trimming and J lost 2 bases; unmatched junction nucleotides: 5. The CDR3 region is CASGTGQTYEQYF. CDR3 bases: TGCGCCAGTGGGACAGGGCAGACCTACGAGCAGTACTTC.

This chain connects TRBV18 to TRBJ2-7; D gene ambiguous. Germline V gene data show CDR1 as KGHSH and CDR2 as LQKENI. Trimming stripped 3 bases from V and 2 bases from J, with 8 bases between. This CDR3 spans 13 amino acids. Here the CDR3 reads CASSPPNTYEQYF. CDR3 DNA sequence: TGTGCCAGCTCACCCCCTAATACCTACGAGCAGTACTTC.

The gene calls are TRBV28 and TRBJ2-7; maybe TRBD2 (5 bases). The CDR3 runs 15 residues. V was shortened by 4 bases and J by 1 base, with 14 bases between the two germline ends. From germline, CDR1 is MDHEN and CDR2 SYDVKM. CDR3 DNA sequence: TGTGCCAGCAGTTACCAGCTCACGGGGTCCTACGAGCAGTACTTC. It translates to CASSYQLTGSYEQYF.

V and J are TRBV6-1 and TRBJ1-6; the D gene is possibly TRBD1 (6 bases). Germline CDR1 MNHNS, CDR2 SASEGT. The CDR3 extends over 14 amino acids. V shed 4 bases and J shed 7 bases, with 11 bases lying between them. The CDR3 DNA reads TGTGCCAGCAGTGCGGAACAGGGAAATTCACCCCTCCACTTT. Amino acids: CASSAEQGNSPLHF.

The gene calls are TRBV7-9 and TRBJ2-7, with 8 nucleotides matching TRBD1. CDR1 SEHNR and CDR2 FQNEAQ come from the germline V gene (reference sequence). V was clipped by 5 bases and J by 4 bases; unmatched bases: 10. This CDR3 is 15 amino acids long. The CDR3 region has the DNA TGTGCCAGCAGCCCCCGCGGACAGGGTACTTACGAGCAGTACTTC. Translated: CASSPRGQGTYEQYF.

V is TRBV6-5 and J is TRBJ2-7; the D gene is possibly TRBD1 (5 bases). Trimming took off 4 bases at V and 2 bases at J, with 15 bases between the two ends. Germline values: CDR1 MNHEY, CDR2 SVGAGI. This CDR3 comprises 15 residues. CDR3: CASSFSQGAPYEQYF. CDR3 DNA sequence: TGTGCCAGCAGTTTTTCCCAGGGCGCCCCCTACGAGCAGTACTTC.

Worth noting for this clone: Other DNA sequences of this sample code for an identical CDR3. The chain links TRBV20-1 to TRBJ1-2; no reliable D call. V was shortened by 2 bases and J by 5 bases, with 6 bases between the two germline ends. The CDR3 extends over 11 amino acids. Germline lookup yields CDR1 DFQATT and CDR2 SNEGSKA (reference sequence). The DNA for the CDR3 is TGCAGTGCTAGATTGTCGTATGGCTACACCTTC. This gives the protein CSARLSYGYTF.

The gene calls are TRBV13 and TRBJ2-1, with 7 positions matching TRBD2. The CDR3 loop spans 13 amino acids. V lost 5 bases, J lost 9 bases, and 7 bases stayed unmatched. Germline CDR1 PRHDT, CDR2 FYEKMQ (reference sequence). The CDR3 DNA is TGTGCCAGCAGCCCCCTGCCGGGAGGTGAGCAGTTCTTC. This translates into CASSPLPGGEQFF.

The J gene is TRBJ2-7, the V gene TRBV6-5; possibly TRBD1 for D (6 bases). V lost 3 bases to trimming and J lost 2 bases, with 11 bases between them. The germline gives CDR1 MNHEY, CDR2 SVGAGI. The CDR3 runs to 14 residues. CDR3 sequence (DNA): TGTGCCAGCAGTTATGAGTACAGGGCCTACGAGCAGTACTTC. It yields the protein CASSYEYRAYEQYF.

This clone has just a few counts. Other DNA sequences within the sample encode an identical CDR3. V is TRBV7-2 and J is TRBJ2-1, with D possibly being TRBD2 (6 bases). The CDR3 covers 12 residues. Deletions cut 5 bases from V and 7 bases from J, with 9 bases between. The germline V gene has CDR1 SGHTA and CDR2 FQGNSA. Here the CDR3 DNA reads TGTGCCAGCAGCACGCGGGGAAATGAGCAGTTCTTC. This translates into CASSTRGNEQFF.

As DNA, the CDR3 is TGTGCCAGCAGCTCCCCAGGGTCTAATGAAAAACTGTTTTTT. Encoded protein: CASSSPGSNEKLFF. The chain recombines TRBV7-9 with TRBJ1-4, with D tentatively TRBD1 (5 bases). V lost 4 bases to trimming and J lost 3 bases, with 9 bases between them. Germline-derived CDR1 and CDR2 are SEHNR and FQNEAQ (reference sequence). This CDR3 has 14 residues.

The V and J genes are TRBV7-2 and TRBJ2-7; D is uncertain. V was cut by 0 bases and J by 0 bases, with 6 bases left in between. CDR1 and CDR2 from the germline V gene are SGHTA and FQGNSA. This CDR3 has 14 residues. The DNA of the CDR3 is TGTGCCAGCAGCTTAGCGCATAGCTCCTACGAGCAGTACTTC. Residues: CASSLAHSSYEQYF.

J is TRBJ2-7 and V is TRBV27; maybe TRBD1 (6 bases). V lost 5 bases and J lost 3, with 8 bases in between. Germline CDR1 is MNHEY and CDR2 is SMNVEV (reference sequence). CDR3 length: 12 residues. CDR3 nucleotides: TGTGCCAGCAGTGACAGGAGCTACGAGCAGTACTTC. Translation gives CASSDRSYEQYF.

This chain uses TRBV5-1 with TRBJ2-5; 8 bases fit TRBD2. Germline lookup yields CDR1 SGHRS and CDR2 YFSETQ. V lost 4 bases to trimming and J lost 4 bases; unmatched junction nucleotides: 6. The CDR3 covers 14 residues. In DNA form, the CDR3 reads TGCGCCAGCAGCCCGGGACTAGGAGGAGAGACCCAGTACTTC. Its protein product is CASSPGLGGETQYF.

This sequence joins TRBV7-9 and TRBJ2-5; TRBD2 matches at 10 bases. Germline values: CDR1 SEHNR, CDR2 FQNEAQ (reference sequence). The CDR3 covers 14 residues. V lost 5 bases and J lost 4; bases outside the gene matches: 4. CDR3 sequence reads: CASSRRLAGETQYF. The DNA for the CDR3 is TGTGCCAGCAGCCGAAGACTAGCGGGAGAGACCCAGTACTTC.

V is TRBV2 and J is TRBJ2-5; D is perhaps TRBD2 (6 bases). The V gene's germline CDR1 is SNHLY and CDR2 FYNNEI. With 6 bases removed from V and 5 bases from J, the gap between germline ends came to 16 bases. The CDR3 is made up of 14 amino acids. The chain's CDR3 is CASSSEGRSETQYF. CDR3 sequence (DNA): TGTGCCAGCAGCTCGGAGGGCCGATCTGAGACCCAGTACTTC.

This clone was counted once. This sequence joins TRBV19 and TRBJ1-2, with D possibly TRBD1 on 5 matching bases. The V end was cut by 0 bases, the J end by 5 bases, with 10 bases between. CDR3 length equals 14 residues. Germline V gene sequence: CDR1 LNHDA, CDR2 SQIVND (reference sequence). The CDR3 sequence: CASSIEEDIYGYTF. DNA for the CDR3: TGTGCCAGTAGTATAGAAGAGGACATTTATGGCTACACCTTC.

The rearrangement joins TRBV27 to TRBJ1-1, with 9 bases matching TRBD1. The CDR3 spans 13 residues. Losses at the gene ends were 6 bases for V and 7 bases for J; bases not matched to a gene: 6. Germline V gene data show CDR1 as MNHEY and CDR2 as SMNVEV (reference sequence). CDR3 region: CASRGQGRVEAFF. The DNA for the CDR3 is TGTGCCAGCAGGGGACAGGGAAGAGTTGAAGCTTTCTTT.

The genes are TRBV19 and TRBJ2-4; TRBD1 matches at 11 bases. Per the germline V gene, CDR1 is LNHDA and CDR2 is SQIVND (reference sequence). This CDR3 is built from 16 residues. After removal of 0 bases from V and 6 bases from J, the junction contained 4 bases not matched to a gene. In DNA form, the CDR3 reads TGTGCCAGTAGTATAGAGGGTGGACAGGGGGCAAACATTCAGTACTTC. Its translation is CASSIEGGQGANIQYF.

The chain joins TRBV4-1 to TRBJ2-5; 7 positions agree with TRBD1. CDR3 size: 15 residues. After removal of 4 bases from V and 9 bases from J, the junction contained 14 bases not matched to a gene. Germline lookup yields CDR1 MGHRA and CDR2 YSYEKL. CDR3 in DNA: TGCGCCAGCAGCCGAGGAGAACGGGACAGTGGGGCCCAGTACTTC. This encodes CASSRGERDSGAQYF.